Following are 25 T cell receptor beta chains from one sample sequenced in a study of blood T cell repertoires in COVID-19. TCRdb keeps only in-frame clones here, not all; method: immunoSEQ multiplex PCR. The sample has approximately 200,000 clones; approximately 79% are singletons. Input material: peripheral blood. These receptors all come from a woman aged 45-65 years with acute or convalescent COVID-19.

The V and J genes are TRBV14 and TRBJ1-2, with unresolved D. From germline, CDR1 is SGHDN and CDR2 FVKESK. The CDR3 runs to 15 residues. Trimming removed 0 bases at V and 2 bases at J, with 10 bases between. The CDR3 reads CASSQERTPNYGYTF. CDR3 coding DNA: TGTGCCAGCAGCCAAGAAAGAACACCGAACTATGGCTACACCTTC.

Concerning this clone itself: The same CDR3 can be traced to other DNA sequences in this sample. The chain combines TRBV7-2 with TRBJ2-3, with D perhaps matching TRBD1 (6 bases). Germline V CDR1 and CDR2: SGHTA, FQGNSA. V dropped 6 bases and J dropped 3 bases, with 10 bases sitting between them. The CDR3 consists of 13 residues. The CDR3 loop reads CASRDSATDTQYF. The CDR3 coding sequence is TGTGCCAGCAGGGACAGCGCGACAGATACGCAGTATTTT.

This clone has only one observation. This chain connects TRBV10-3 to TRBJ2-1; D is perhaps TRBD2 (6 bases). The CDR3 runs to 14 residues. V was shortened by 2 bases and J by 5 bases, with 10 bases between the two germline ends. Germline CDR1 and CDR2: ENHRY and SYGVKD. The CDR3 spells CAISERTTDNEQFF. The CDR3, as DNA: TGTGCCATCAGTGAGAGGACTACGGACAATGAGCAGTTCTTC.

This chain joins TRBV13 and TRBJ2-5; TRBD2 is a possible D gene (5 bases). The CDR3 is made up of 13 amino acids. Germline loops: CDR1 PRHDT, CDR2 FYEKMQ (reference sequence). V lost 3 bases to trimming and J lost 3 bases, with 8 bases between them. CDR3 in amino acids: CASSFPGKETQYF. Written as DNA, the CDR3 is TGTGCCAGCAGCTTCCCGGGGAAAGAGACCCAGTACTTC.

This clone was recorded a few times. The chain is built from TRBV28 and TRBJ1-4; the D gene is possibly TRBD1 (5 bases). This CDR3 contains 18 residues. Germline V gene data show CDR1 as MDHEN and CDR2 as SYDVKM. Trimming removed 5 bases at V and 5 bases at J, with 24 bases between. This chain's CDR3 is CASSRKFLFRQQNEKLFF. The CDR3 nucleotides read TGTGCCAGCAGTCGAAAATTCCTCTTTAGACAGCAGAATGAAAAACTGTTTTTT.

The V and J genes are TRBV28 and TRBJ1-2, with 12 nucleotides matching TRBD1. This CDR3 comprises 17 residues. The germline gives CDR1 MDHEN, CDR2 SYDVKM. V shed 8 bases, J shed 2 bases, and the junction held 12 bases outside the gene matches. This CDR3 reads CASFPGTGGGSNYGYTF. As DNA, the CDR3 is TGTGCCAGCTTCCCGGGGACAGGGGGCGGTTCGAACTATGGCTACACCTTC.

The chain's CDR3 is CASSLILPLAKNIQYF. CDR3 in DNA: TGTGCCAGCAGCTTAATCCTACCCTTAGCCAAAAACATTCAGTACTTC. The V gene is TRBV11-1, the J gene TRBJ2-4; D uncertain. This CDR3 has 16 residues. CDR1 is SGHAT, CDR2 FQDESV, per germline (reference sequence). V lost 2 bases and J 0 bases, leaving 11 bases between the germline ends.

The DNA for the CDR3 is TGTGCCAGCTCACCATTCCCGCGGGGTGGTGAAGGCTACGAGCAGTACTTC. Translating it yields CASSPFPRGGEGYEQYF. This chain joins TRBV18 and TRBJ2-7, with D possibly matching TRBD2 (6 bases). This CDR3 contains 17 residues. Germline-derived CDR1 and CDR2 are KGHSH and LQKENI. Trimming shortened V by 2 bases and J by 3 bases, and 20 bases separated the two germline ends.

The table lists this clone with a count of one. This chain uses TRBV19 with TRBJ2-1; possibly TRBD1 for D (6 bases). The CDR3 runs to 13 residues. V was trimmed by 6 bases and J by 8 bases, leaving 14 bases between them. Germline CDR1 reads LNHDA; CDR2 reads SQIVND (reference sequence). The CDR3: CASRVRGTDEQFF. The CDR3 DNA reads as TGTGCCAGTAGGGTCAGGGGCACCGATGAGCAGTTCTTC.

This chain uses TRBV27 with TRBJ2-7; D possibly corresponds to TRBD1 (6 bases). This CDR3 is 13 amino acids long. V lost 4 bases and J lost 3, with 10 bases in between. Germline loops: CDR1 MNHEY, CDR2 SMNVEV (reference sequence). CDR3 amino acids: CASSSGQSYEQYF. The CDR3 DNA follows: TGTGCCAGCAGTTCGGGACAAAGCTACGAGCAGTACTTC.

This rearrangement joins TRBV2 to TRBJ1-1, with D perhaps matching TRBD1 (6 bases). Per the germline V gene, CDR1 is SNHLY and CDR2 is FYNNEI. The CDR3 length is 14 residues. V dropped 5 bases and J dropped 1 base, with 11 bases sitting between them. CDR3 sequence reads: CASSLQGRNTEAFF. The CDR3 coding sequence is TGTGCCAGCAGTTTACAGGGTAGGAACACTGAAGCTTTCTTT.

J is TRBJ1-3 and V is TRBV7-8; D is ambiguous. Germline assignment: CDR1 SGHVS and CDR2 FQNEAQ. This CDR3 has 16 amino acids. Between the trimmed V and J ends, which lost 5 bases and 4 bases, there was a span of 18 bases. CDR3 residues: CASSDEGTVRGNTIYF. The DNA for the CDR3 is TGTGCCAGCAGCGATGAGGGAACAGTACGAGGAAACACCATATATTTT.

The V call is TRBV4-2, the J call TRBJ1-1; tentatively, D is TRBD1 (6 bases). CDR1 and CDR2 from the germline V gene are LGHNA and YNFKEQ. The CDR3 covers 16 residues. V was shortened by 1 base and J by 3 bases, with 15 bases between the two germline ends. The DNA of the CDR3 is TGTGCCAGCAGCCAAGTGAAGCAGGGGTTGGACACTGAAGCTTTCTTT. Protein: CASSQVKQGLDTEAFF.

The rearrangement uses TRBV28 and TRBJ1-1, with D uncertain. The germline gives CDR1 MDHEN, CDR2 SYDVKM. Trimming removed 5 bases from V and 1 base from J, with 11 bases in between. The CDR3 is 14 amino acids. CDR3 nucleotides: TGTGCCAGCAGTCCGCCCGTCGGGAACACTGAAGCTTTCTTT. Its translation is CASSPPVGNTEAFF.

This rearrangement joins TRBV7-8 to TRBJ1-2; 9 bases align to TRBD1. The CDR3 sequence is 17 residues long. With 3 bases clipped from V and 7 bases from J, the junction kept 15 bases outside the gene matches. Germline V CDR1 and CDR2: SGHVS, FQNEAQ. CDR3 nucleotides: TGTGCCAGCAGCTTGGGGTCTCTAGGGACAGGGTTCTTTGGCTACACCTTC. Translated: CASSLGSLGTGFFGYTF.

This clone was observed a handful of times. The gene calls are TRBV2 and TRBJ2-7; no firm D call. The V gene's germline CDR1 is SNHLY and CDR2 FYNNEI. The V and J ends lost 9 bases and 3 bases respectively, with 9 bases between them. The length of the CDR3 is 11 residues. The CDR3: CASTSVYEQYF. In DNA, the CDR3 is TGTGCCAGTACATCAGTCTACGAGCAGTACTTC.

The V call is TRBV4-1, the J call TRBJ2-7; 9 bases line up with TRBD2. Trimming cost V 0 bases and J 3 bases; bases outside gene matches: 6. The CDR3 sequence is 16 residues long. Germline V gene sequence: CDR1 MGHRA, CDR2 YSYEKL. DNA of the CDR3: TGCGCCAGCAGCCAAGATCGGACTAGCGATGGCTACGAGCAGTACTTC. Translation: CASSQDRTSDGYEQYF.

This clone has just a few counts. The chain carries TRBV3-1 (or the pseudogene TRBV3-2) and TRBJ2-1; 7 bases are a match to TRBD2. The J segment lost 4 bases and the V segment lost 4 bases, leaving 13 bases of the junction unmatched. Germline assignment: CDR1 LGHDT and CDR2 YNNKEL (reference sequence). The CDR3 consists of 17 residues. The CDR3 sequence: CASSPPPSSGLYNEQFF. The CDR3 coding sequence is TGTGCCAGCAGCCCTCCTCCGTCTAGCGGCCTTTACAATGAGCAGTTCTTC.

V gene TRBV2 combines with J gene TRBJ2-2; 12 bases align to TRBD2. J lost 7 bases, V lost 8 bases, and 8 bases had no gene match. CDR1 SNHLY and CDR2 FYNNEI come from the germline V gene. The CDR3 is 15 amino acids. Written as DNA, the CDR3 is TGTGCCAGCCGACGGACTAGCGGGACCTTCGGGGAGCTGTTTTTT. Its translation is CASRRTSGTFGELFF.

J is TRBJ2-3 and V is TRBV7-2; 7 bases line up with TRBD2. Germline CDR1 reads SGHTA; CDR2 reads FQGNSA. V was clipped by 5 bases and J by 4 bases; unmatched bases: 6. CDR3 size: 14 residues. The CDR3 coding sequence is TGTGCCAGCAGCCTCGGGACTACCTCAGATACGCAGTATTTT. The encoded protein is CASSLGTTSDTQYF.

This clone appeared a few times. This chain links TRBV28 with TRBJ1-6; unclear D gene. V lost 6 bases to trimming and J lost 0 bases, with 6 bases between them. Looked up from germline, CDR1 is MDHEN and CDR2 is SYDVKM. The CDR3 spans 14 residues. CDR3 DNA sequence: TGTGCCAGCAGCCTGAGCTCCTATAATTCACCCCTCCACTTT. Its translation is CASSLSSYNSPLHF.

This chain joins TRBV6-5 and TRBJ1-1, with D unresolved. Trimming left V 6 bases short and J 1 base short, with 9 bases between. This CDR3 is 13 amino acids long. The germline gives CDR1 MNHEY, CDR2 SVGAGI. The CDR3 sequence is CASRNTGNTEAFF. CDR3 bases: TGTGCCAGCAGAAATACTGGGAACACTGAAGCTTTCTTT.

The chain uses TRBV6-1 and TRBJ2-3; 9 bases map to TRBD2. The CDR3 runs to 17 residues. Germline-derived CDR1 and CDR2 are MNHNS and SASEGT. After removal of 3 bases from V and 0 bases from J, the junction contained 7 bases not matched to a gene. CDR3 sequence reads: CASSDVLAGLSTDTQYF. As DNA, the CDR3 is TGTGCCAGCAGTGACGTCCTAGCGGGGCTTAGCACAGATACGCAGTATTTT.

The V and J genes are TRBV18 and TRBJ1-2; D is ambiguous. CDR3 length: 14 amino acids. Germline V CDR1 and CDR2: KGHSH, LQKENI. The V gene lost 3 bases and the J gene lost 4 bases, with 12 bases spanning the gap. The chain's CDR3 is CASSPDLGSYGYTF. In nucleotides, the CDR3 is TGTGCCAGCTCACCGGACTTGGGGTCCTATGGCTACACCTTC.

This chain links TRBV27 with TRBJ1-3; 9 bases are shared with TRBD1. The germline V gene has CDR1 MNHEY and CDR2 SMNVEV (reference sequence). The CDR3 is 16 amino acids. The J segment lost 3 bases and the V segment lost 6 bases, leaving 9 bases of the junction unmatched. CDR3 sequence reads: CASRRTGTGNGNTIYF. The CDR3 bases are TGTGCCAGCAGACGTACCGGGACAGGGAATGGAAACACCATATATTTT.